These 18 T cell receptor beta chains share one sample of origin, sequenced in a study of stem cell transplantation in POMP-related autoinflammatory disease. Method: immunoSEQ multiplex PCR; TCRdb's copy keeps in-frame clones and lacks some. Here the sample spans about 32,000 clones, almost 90% being singletons. Sequences were derived from CD4+ T cells from PBMCs, sampled before stem cell transplantation. All receptors derive from a human donor with POMP-related autoinflammation and immune dysregulation (PRAID).

CDR3 protein: CAISGTQTADEQYF. CDR3 DNA sequence: TGTGCCATCAGTGGGACACAGACAGCGGACGAGCAGTACTTC. The rearrangement uses TRBV10-3 and TRBJ2-7; perhaps D is TRBD1 or TRBD2 (5 bases each). CDR3 size: 14 residues. CDR1 is ENHRY and CDR2 is SYGVKD in the germline V gene. V was cut by 4 bases and J by 5 bases, with 15 bases left in between.

The chain carries TRBV6-4 and TRBJ2-1; 13 bases line up with TRBD2. Germline V gene sequence: CDR1 MRHNA, CDR2 SNTAGT. The CDR3 loop spans 13 amino acids. After removal of 10 bases from V and 11 bases from J, the junction contained 8 bases not matched to a gene. CDR3: CATYRLAGGKQFF. CDR3 nucleotides: TGTGCCACCTATCGACTAGCGGGAGGAAAGCAGTTCTTC.

The J gene is TRBJ2-1, the V gene TRBV5-1; a possible D gene is TRBD2 (5 bases). V gave up 0 bases and J gave up 9 bases, with 13 bases separating them. The CDR3 covers 14 residues. The germline CDR1 and CDR2 sequences are SGHRS and YFSETQ. CDR3 sequence (DNA): TGCGCCAGCAGCTTGGTGAGGGAGTGGGGTGAGCAGTTCTTC. The encoded protein is CASSLVREWGEQFF.

The rearrangement joins TRBV9 to TRBJ1-5; possibly TRBD1 for D (5 bases). The CDR3 has 15 residues. Looked up from germline, CDR1 is SGDLS and CDR2 is YYNGEE. V lost 0 bases and J 5 bases, leaving 12 bases between the germline ends. The CDR3 DNA is TGTGCCAGCAGCGTAGGTTACCTGGGGGATCAGCCCCAGCATTTT. As protein: CASSVGYLGDQPQHF.

The V and J genes are TRBV5-4 and TRBJ2-5; tentatively, D is TRBD1 or TRBD2 (6 bases each). CDR1 and CDR2 (germline): SGHNT, YYREEE (reference sequence). CDR3 size: 14 residues. V was clipped by 2 bases and J by 4 bases, with 12 bases between them. CDR3: CASSLRGARETQYF. The CDR3 nucleotides are TGTGCCAGCAGCTTAAGGGGGGCCCGAGAGACCCAGTACTTC.

The chain recombines TRBV19 with TRBJ1-3, with D perhaps matching TRBD1 (6 bases). The germline gives CDR1 LNHDA, CDR2 SQIVND (reference sequence). This CDR3 is 13 amino acids long. Trimming removed 6 bases at V and 2 bases at J, with 8 bases between. This CDR3 is CASRDSPGNTIYF. The CDR3 nucleotides read TGTGCCAGTAGGGACAGTCCTGGAAACACCATATATTTT.

The V call is TRBV27, the J call TRBJ2-5; 12 bases map to TRBD1. The CDR3 is 15 residues long. CDR1 is MNHEY and CDR2 is SMNVEV in the germline V gene (reference sequence). The V gene end was trimmed by 11 bases and the J gene end by 2 bases; junction bases not matched to a gene: 9. CDR3 sequence (DNA): TGTGCCTGCAATATGGGACAGGGGGCACAAGAGACCCAGTACTTC. Translating gives CACNMGQGAQETQYF.

The J gene is TRBJ1-3, the V gene TRBV29-1, with D possibly being TRBD1 (6 bases). Trimming stripped 0 bases from V and 5 bases from J, with 14 bases between. The CDR3 is made up of 15 amino acids. Germline CDR1 is SQVTM and CDR2 is ANQGSEA. DNA for the CDR3: TGCAGCGTTGAAGAGATAGGGCAGGGGAGAAACACCATATATTTT. Protein: CSVEEIGQGRNTIYF.

This clone was seen just once. This sequence joins TRBV19 and TRBJ2-7, with D possibly TRBD1 on 5 matching bases. Germline-derived CDR1 and CDR2 are LNHDA and SQIVND (reference sequence). There are 15 residues in the CDR3. The V and J ends lost 2 bases and 0 bases respectively, with 11 bases between them. CDR3 in amino acids: CASSIRQGSSYEQYF. The CDR3 nucleotides are TGTGCCAGTAGTATACGGCAGGGAAGCTCCTACGAGCAGTACTTC.

In nucleotides, the CDR3 is TGTGCCAGCAGTCGAAGGACAGGCGAGAACACTGAAGCTTTCTTT. Protein: CASSRRTGENTEAFF. This rearrangement joins TRBV27 to TRBJ1-1; 7 bases align to TRBD1. This CDR3 has 15 amino acids. Losses at the gene ends were 5 bases for V and 1 base for J; bases not matched to a gene: 7. Germline CDR1 is MNHEY and CDR2 is SMNVEV (reference sequence).

The rearrangement links TRBV5-1 to TRBJ1-1; tentatively, D is TRBD1 (5 bases). V was shortened by 8 bases and J by 3 bases, with 8 bases between the two germline ends. The germline V gene encodes CDR1 SGHRS and CDR2 YFSETQ. This CDR3 has 11 residues. The CDR3 bases are TGCGCCAGTTCACAGGACACTGAAGCTTTCTTT. Its translation: CASSQDTEAFF.

The chain links TRBV27 to TRBJ2-5; D might be TRBD2 (6 bases). V gave up 0 bases and J gave up 5 bases, with 13 bases separating them. There are 15 residues in the CDR3. Germline CDR1 is MNHEY and CDR2 is SMNVEV (reference sequence). For the CDR3, the DNA is TGTGCCAGCAGTTTATCGGAGGGCCCGTGGGAGACCCAGTACTTC. It translates to CASSLSEGPWETQYF.

The gene calls are TRBV7-6 and TRBJ2-2; 11 bases map to TRBD2. The CDR3 is made up of 15 amino acids. With V trimmed by 5 bases and J by 5 bases, 4 bases remained unmatched. Germline CDR1 SGHVS, CDR2 FNYEAQ. This CDR3 reads CASSMTSGVTGELFF. CDR3 DNA: TGTGCCAGCAGCATGACTAGCGGGGTTACCGGGGAGCTGTTTTTT.

This clone occurred a few times. The rearrangement links TRBV2 to TRBJ1-2; D gene unclear. The CDR3 is made up of 12 amino acids. Looked up from germline, CDR1 is SNHLY and CDR2 is FYNNEI. Deletions cut 4 bases from V and 0 bases from J, with 3 bases between. In DNA form, the CDR3 reads TGTGCCAGCAGTGCGGCTAACTATGGCTACACCTTC. Translated: CASSAANYGYTF. The full variable domain, completed using reference TRBV2 and TRBJ1-2, is EPEVTQTPSHQVTQMGQEVILRCVPISNHLYFYWYRQILGQKVEFLVSFYNNEISEKSEIFDDQFSVERPDGSNFTLKIRSTKLEDSAMYFCASSAANYGYTFGSGTRLTVV.

The chain links TRBV4-2 to TRBJ2-7; possibly TRBD1 or TRBD2 for D (5 bases each). This CDR3 contains 15 residues. Looked up from germline, CDR1 is LGHNA and CDR2 is YNFKEQ. V lost 2 bases and J lost 4, with 15 bases in between. The CDR3 spells CASSQPTGPRYEQYF. The CDR3 coding sequence is TGTGCCAGCAGCCAACCAACGGGGCCGCGATACGAGCAGTACTTC.

The J gene is TRBJ2-5, the V gene TRBV9, with 9 positions matching TRBD1. CDR3 length equals 14 residues. V trimming: 4 bases; J trimming: 7 bases; junction bases outside the gene matches: 8. Germline V gene sequence: CDR1 SGDLS, CDR2 YYNGEE. The CDR3 sequence: CASSNGQGQGTQYF. The CDR3 DNA sequence: TGTGCCAGCAGCAACGGACAGGGACAGGGGACCCAGTACTTC.

The chain is built from TRBV29-1 and TRBJ2-1; tentatively, D is TRBD1 (5 bases). Germline V CDR1 and CDR2: SQVTM, ANQGSEA. The CDR3 has 13 amino acids. Between the trimmed V and J ends, which lost 7 bases and 6 bases, there was a span of 16 bases. The CDR3 spells CSGGRSFFNEQFF. The CDR3 nucleotides read TGCAGCGGGGGCAGATCTTTCTTCAATGAGCAGTTCTTC.

The chain is built from TRBV6-5 and TRBJ1-5; D possibly corresponds to TRBD1 (6 bases). The CDR3 is 14 amino acids. Germline values: CDR1 MNHEY, CDR2 SVGAGI. V was pared by 2 bases and J by 4 bases, with 9 bases between. DNA for the CDR3: TGTGCCAGCAGTTACGACAGGCGAAATCAGCCCCAGCATTTT. This encodes CASSYDRRNQPQHF.